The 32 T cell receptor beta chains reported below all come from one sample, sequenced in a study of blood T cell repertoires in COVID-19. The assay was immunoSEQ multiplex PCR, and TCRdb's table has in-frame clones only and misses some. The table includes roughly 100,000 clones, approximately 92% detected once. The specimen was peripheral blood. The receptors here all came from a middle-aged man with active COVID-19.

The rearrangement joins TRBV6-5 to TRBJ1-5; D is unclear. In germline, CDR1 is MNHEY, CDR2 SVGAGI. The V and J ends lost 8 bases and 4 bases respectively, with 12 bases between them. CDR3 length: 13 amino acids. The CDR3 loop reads CASSGEVNQPQHF. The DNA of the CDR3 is TGTGCCAGCTCCGGAGAGGTGAATCAGCCCCAGCATTTT.

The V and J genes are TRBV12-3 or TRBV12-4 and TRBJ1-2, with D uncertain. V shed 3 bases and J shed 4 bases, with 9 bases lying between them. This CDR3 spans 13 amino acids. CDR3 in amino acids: CASSFGDAYGYTF. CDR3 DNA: TGTGCCAGCAGTTTCGGGGATGCCTATGGCTACACCTTC.

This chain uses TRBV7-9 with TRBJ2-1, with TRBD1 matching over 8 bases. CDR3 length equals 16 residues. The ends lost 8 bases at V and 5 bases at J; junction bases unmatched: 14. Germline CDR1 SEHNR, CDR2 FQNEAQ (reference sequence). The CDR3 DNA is TGTGCCAGCTGGGGGACAGGCCCGGGAATTGACAATGAGCAGTTCTTC. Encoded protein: CASWGTGPGIDNEQFF.

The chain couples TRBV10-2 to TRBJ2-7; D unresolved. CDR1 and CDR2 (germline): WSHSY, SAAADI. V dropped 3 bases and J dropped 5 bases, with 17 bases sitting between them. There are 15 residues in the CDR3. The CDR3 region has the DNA TGCGCCAGCAGTGATAAGCTAGGAAAGTTTCACGAGCAGTACTTC. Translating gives CASSDKLGKFHEQYF.

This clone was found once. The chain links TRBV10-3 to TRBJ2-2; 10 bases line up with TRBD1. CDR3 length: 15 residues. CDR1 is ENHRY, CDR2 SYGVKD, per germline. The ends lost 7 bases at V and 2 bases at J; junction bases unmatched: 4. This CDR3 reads CAIKGTGANTGELFF. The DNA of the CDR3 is TGTGCCATCAAGGGGACAGGGGCTAACACCGGGGAGCTGTTTTTT.

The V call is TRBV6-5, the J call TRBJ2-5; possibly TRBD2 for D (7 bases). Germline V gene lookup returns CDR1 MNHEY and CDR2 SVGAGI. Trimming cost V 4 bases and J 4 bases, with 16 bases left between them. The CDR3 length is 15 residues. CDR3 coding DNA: TGTGCCAGCAGTTCTTATCGGGGGGCCGGAGAGACCCAGTACTTC. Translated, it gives CASSSYRGAGETQYF.

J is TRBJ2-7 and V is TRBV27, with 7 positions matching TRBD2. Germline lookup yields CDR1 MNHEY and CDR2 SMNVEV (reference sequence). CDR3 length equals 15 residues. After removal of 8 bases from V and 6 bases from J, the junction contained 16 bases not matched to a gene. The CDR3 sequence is CASVGDPGGAGEQYF. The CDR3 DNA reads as TGTGCCAGCGTCGGCGATCCGGGAGGTGCCGGCGAGCAGTACTTC.

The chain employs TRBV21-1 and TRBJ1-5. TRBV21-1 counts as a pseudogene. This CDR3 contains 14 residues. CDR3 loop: CASSKYPGNQPQHF. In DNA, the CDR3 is TGTGCCAGCAGCAAATATCCGGGGAATCAGCCCCAGCATTTT.

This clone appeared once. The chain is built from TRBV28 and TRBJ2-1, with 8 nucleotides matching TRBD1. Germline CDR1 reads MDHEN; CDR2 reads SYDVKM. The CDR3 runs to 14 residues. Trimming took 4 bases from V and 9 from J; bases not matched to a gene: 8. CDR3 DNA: TGTGCCAGCAGTTCACTTACAGGGGGTAGTGAGCAGTTCTTC. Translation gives CASSSLTGGSEQFF.

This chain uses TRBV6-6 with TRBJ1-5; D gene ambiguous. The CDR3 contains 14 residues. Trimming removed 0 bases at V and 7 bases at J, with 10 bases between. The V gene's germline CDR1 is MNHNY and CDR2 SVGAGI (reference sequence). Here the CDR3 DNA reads TGTGCCAGCAGTTACTCGGAGTATGGACAGCCCCAGCATTTT. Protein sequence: CASSYSEYGQPQHF.

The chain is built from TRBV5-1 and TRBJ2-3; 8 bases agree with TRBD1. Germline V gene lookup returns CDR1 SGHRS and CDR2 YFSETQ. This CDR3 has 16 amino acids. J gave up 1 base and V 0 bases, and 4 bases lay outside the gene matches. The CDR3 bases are TGCGCCAGCAGCTTGGTTCGGGACAGGCGCACAGATACGCAGTATTTT. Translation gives CASSLVRDRRTDTQYF.

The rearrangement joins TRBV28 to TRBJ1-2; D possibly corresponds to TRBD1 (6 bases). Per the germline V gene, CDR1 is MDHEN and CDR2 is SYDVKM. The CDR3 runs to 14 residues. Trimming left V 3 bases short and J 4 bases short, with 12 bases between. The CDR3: CASSFLDRSYGYTF. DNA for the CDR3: TGTGCCAGCAGTTTCTTAGACAGGAGCTATGGCTACACCTTC.

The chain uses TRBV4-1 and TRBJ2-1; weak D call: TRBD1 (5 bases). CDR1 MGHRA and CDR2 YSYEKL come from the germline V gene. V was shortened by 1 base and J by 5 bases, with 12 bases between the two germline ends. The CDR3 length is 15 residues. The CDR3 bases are TGCGCCAGCAGCCAAGTGGGGCAGGGCGACAATGAGCAGTTCTTC. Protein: CASSQVGQGDNEQFF.

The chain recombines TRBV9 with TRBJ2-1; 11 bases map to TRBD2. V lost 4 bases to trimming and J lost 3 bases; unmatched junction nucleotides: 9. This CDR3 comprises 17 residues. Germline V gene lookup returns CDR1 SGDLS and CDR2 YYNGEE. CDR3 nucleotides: TGTGCCAGCAGCTCTATAGCGGGAGGGCCTCTCTACAATGAGCAGTTCTTC. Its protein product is CASSSIAGGPLYNEQFF.

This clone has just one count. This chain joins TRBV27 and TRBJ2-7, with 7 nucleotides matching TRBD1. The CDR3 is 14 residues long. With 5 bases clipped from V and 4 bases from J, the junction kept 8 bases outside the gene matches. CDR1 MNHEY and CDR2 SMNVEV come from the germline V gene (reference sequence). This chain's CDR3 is CASSPDRTRYEQYF. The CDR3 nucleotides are TGTGCCAGCAGTCCGGACAGGACTCGGTACGAGCAGTACTTC.

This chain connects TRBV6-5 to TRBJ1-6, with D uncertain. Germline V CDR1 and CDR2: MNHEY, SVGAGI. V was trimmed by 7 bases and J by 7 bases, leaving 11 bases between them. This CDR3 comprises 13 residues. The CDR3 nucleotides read TGTGCCAGCAAGTCCCCTCAGAATTCACCCCTCCACTTT. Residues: CASKSPQNSPLHF.

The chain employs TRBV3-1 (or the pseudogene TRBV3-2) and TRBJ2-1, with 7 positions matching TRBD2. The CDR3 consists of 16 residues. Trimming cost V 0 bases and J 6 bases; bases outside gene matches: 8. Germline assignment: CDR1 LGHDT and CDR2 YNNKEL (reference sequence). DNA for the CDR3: TGTGCCAGCAGCCAAGAATTTGAAAGGACTAGCAATGAGCAGTTCTTC. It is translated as CASSQEFERTSNEQFF.

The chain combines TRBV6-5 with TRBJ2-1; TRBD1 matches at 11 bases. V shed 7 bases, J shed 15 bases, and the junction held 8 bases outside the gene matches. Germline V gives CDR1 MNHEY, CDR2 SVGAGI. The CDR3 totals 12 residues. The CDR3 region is CASKGQGAEGFF. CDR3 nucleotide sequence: TGTGCCAGCAAAGGACAGGGGGCCGAAGGGTTCTTC.

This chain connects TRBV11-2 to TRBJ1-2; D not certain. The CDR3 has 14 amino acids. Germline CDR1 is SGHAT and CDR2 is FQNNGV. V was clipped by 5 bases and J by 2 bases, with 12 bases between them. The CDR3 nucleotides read TGTGCCAGCAGCCTTCCGTCAGGCAACTATGGCTACACCTTC. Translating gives CASSLPSGNYGYTF.

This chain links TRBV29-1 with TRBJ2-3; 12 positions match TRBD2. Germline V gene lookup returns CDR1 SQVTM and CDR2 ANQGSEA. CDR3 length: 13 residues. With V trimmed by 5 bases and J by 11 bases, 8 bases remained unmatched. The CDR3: CSVKGLAGTGQYF. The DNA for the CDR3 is TGCAGCGTTAAAGGACTAGCGGGAACCGGGCAGTATTTT.

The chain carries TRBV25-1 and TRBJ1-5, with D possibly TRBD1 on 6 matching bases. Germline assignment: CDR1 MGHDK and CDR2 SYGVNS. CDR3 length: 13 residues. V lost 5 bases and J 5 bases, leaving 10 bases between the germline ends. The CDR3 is CASSTGLYQPQHF. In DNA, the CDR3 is TGTGCCAGCAGTACAGGGTTATATCAGCCCCAGCATTTT.

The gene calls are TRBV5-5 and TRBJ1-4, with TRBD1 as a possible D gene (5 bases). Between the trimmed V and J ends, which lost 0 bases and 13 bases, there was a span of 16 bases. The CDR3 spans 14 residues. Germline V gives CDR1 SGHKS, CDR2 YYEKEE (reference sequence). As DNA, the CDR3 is TGTGCCAGCAGCTTGGTATTTTGGGACTGGGGACTGTTTTTT. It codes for CASSLVFWDWGLFF. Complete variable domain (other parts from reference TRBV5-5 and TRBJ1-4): DAGVTQSPTHLIKTRGQQVTLRCSPISGHKSVSWYQQVLGQGPQFIFQYYEKEERGRGNFPDRFSARQFPNYSSELNVNALLLGDSALYLCASSLVFWDWGLFFGSGTQLSVL.

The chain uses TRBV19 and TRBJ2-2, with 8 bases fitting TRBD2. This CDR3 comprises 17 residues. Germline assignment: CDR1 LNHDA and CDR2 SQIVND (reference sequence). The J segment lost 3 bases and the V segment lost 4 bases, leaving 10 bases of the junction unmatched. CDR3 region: CASSKLAGLVDTGELFF. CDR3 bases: TGTGCCAGTAGTAAGCTAGCGGGCTTGGTGGACACCGGGGAGCTGTTTTTT.

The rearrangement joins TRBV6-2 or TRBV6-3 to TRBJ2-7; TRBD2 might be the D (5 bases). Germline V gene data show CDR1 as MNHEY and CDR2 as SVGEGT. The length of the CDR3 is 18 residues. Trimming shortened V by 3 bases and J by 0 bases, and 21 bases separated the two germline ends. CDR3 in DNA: TGTGCCAGCAGTTATCCCCTGAGGACTCAAAGGAACTCCTACGAGCAGTACTTC. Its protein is CASSYPLRTQRNSYEQYF.

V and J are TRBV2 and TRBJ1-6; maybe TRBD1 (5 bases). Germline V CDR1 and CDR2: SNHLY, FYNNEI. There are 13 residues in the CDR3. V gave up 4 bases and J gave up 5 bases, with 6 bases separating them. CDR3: CASSGTNNSPLHF. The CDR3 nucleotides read TGTGCCAGCAGTGGGACAAATAATTCACCCCTCCACTTT.

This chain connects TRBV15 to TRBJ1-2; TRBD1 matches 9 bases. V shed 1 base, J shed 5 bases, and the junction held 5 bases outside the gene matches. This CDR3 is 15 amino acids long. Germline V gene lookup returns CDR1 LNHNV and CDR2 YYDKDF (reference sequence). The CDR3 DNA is TGTGCCACCAGCAGAGGGGGACAGGGTCAATATGGCTACACCTTC. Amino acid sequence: CATSRGGQGQYGYTF.

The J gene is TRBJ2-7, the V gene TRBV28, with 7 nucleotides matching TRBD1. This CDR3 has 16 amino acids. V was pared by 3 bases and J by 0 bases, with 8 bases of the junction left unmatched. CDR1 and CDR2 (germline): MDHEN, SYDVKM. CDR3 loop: CASSFEGDSVSYEQYF. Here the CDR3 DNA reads TGTGCCAGCAGTTTCGAAGGGGACAGCGTCTCCTACGAGCAGTACTTC.

In DNA form, the CDR3 reads TGTGCCAGCAGCCAAGAACCCGGGAGGAATGAGCAGTTCTTC. Protein product: CASSQEPGRNEQFF. The V gene is TRBV3-1 (or the pseudogene TRBV3-2), the J gene TRBJ2-1, with TRBD2 matching over 7 bases. V gave up 0 bases and J gave up 7 bases; unmatched junction bases: 3. The CDR3 consists of 14 residues. The germline V gene has CDR1 LGHDT and CDR2 YNNKEL (reference sequence).

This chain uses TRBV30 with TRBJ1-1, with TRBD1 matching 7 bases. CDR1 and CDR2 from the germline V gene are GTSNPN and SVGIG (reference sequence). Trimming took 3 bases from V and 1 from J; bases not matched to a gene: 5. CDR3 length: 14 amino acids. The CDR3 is CAWSHRGRNTEAFF. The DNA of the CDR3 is TGTGCCTGGAGCCACAGGGGTCGGAACACTGAAGCTTTCTTT.

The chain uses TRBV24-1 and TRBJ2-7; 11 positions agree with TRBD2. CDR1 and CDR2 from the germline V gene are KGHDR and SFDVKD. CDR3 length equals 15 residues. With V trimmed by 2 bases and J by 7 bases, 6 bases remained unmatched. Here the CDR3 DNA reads TGTGCCACCAGTGATTCGACTAGCGGGGTGTGGGAGCAGTACTTC. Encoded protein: CATSDSTSGVWEQYF.

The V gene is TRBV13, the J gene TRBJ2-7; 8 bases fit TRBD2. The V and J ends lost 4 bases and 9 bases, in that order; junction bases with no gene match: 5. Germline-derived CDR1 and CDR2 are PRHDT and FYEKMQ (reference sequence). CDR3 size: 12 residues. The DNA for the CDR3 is TGTGCCAGCAGCTCTAGCGGGCACGGGCAGTACTTC. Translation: CASSSSGHGQYF.

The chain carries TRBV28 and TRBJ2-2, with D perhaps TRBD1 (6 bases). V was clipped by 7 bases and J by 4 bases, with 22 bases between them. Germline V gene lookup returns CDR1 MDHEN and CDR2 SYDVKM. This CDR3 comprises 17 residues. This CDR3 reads CASIEGVEGPTTGELFF. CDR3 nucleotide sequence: TGTGCCAGCATTGAGGGGGTTGAAGGGCCTACCACCGGGGAGCTGTTTTTT.